This is a list of T cell receptor beta chains from one sample in a study of cytomegalovirus exposure and HLA in healthy donors. Profiled with immunoSEQ multiplex PCR; TCRdb holds only in-frame clones, not every one. The sample yields approximately 150,000 clones, roughly 77% seen once. The specimen sequenced was PBMCs. The receptor source for this set is a man younger than 45 in good health and CMV-seropositive. Each CDR3 is given with its conserved first and last residue. Each record gives: D gene, V gene, CDR3 protein. D genes are given only for firm matches.

. TRBV30 CAWSVSSYPYNEQFF
TRBD1 TRBV7-9 CASSLSQTGSGTEAFF
. TRBV4-2 CASSPGGGYTF
TRBD2 TRBV4-1 CASSPLSGGAHDYEQYF
. TRBV6-1 CASSVERTEAFF
TRBD1 TRBV6-5 CASSYQGEEDGYTF
. TRBV11-2 CASSARGGGYEQYF
TRBD2 TRBV4-3 CASSQRLAPYNEQFF
TRBD1 TRBV6-6 CASSFAGTGGGYTF
TRBD1 TRBV5-1 CASSSDRGNTEAFF
TRBD1 TRBV9 CASSVRQGEAFF
TRBD1 TRBV27 CASSLSLGQGAREQYF
TRBD1 TRBV5-1 CASSYHRGPMNTEAFF
. TRBV6-6 CASSYPGEGQPQHF
. TRBV5-1 CASSLTGVGGNTIYF
. TRBV9 CASSGPEGLWTEAFF
TRBD2 TRBV30 CAWRLAGGARNEQFF
. TRBV2 CASNQGAGPSYEQYF
. TRBV4-2 CASSQADGAYEQYF
. TRBV27 CASSLNRASSYNSPLHF
. TRBV6-5 CASRPTNSPLHF
. TRBV5-1 CASSPGLSETGELFF
. TRBV19 CASSKDRAGETQYF
TRBD1 TRBV5-1 CASSLESGGVYGYTF
TRBD2 TRBV13 CASSLGLAGGRQETQYF
TRBD2 TRBV4-1 CASSRTSTSRLSYEQYF
. TRBV6-1 CASSTGQVGELFF
. TRBV27 CASSAIALGANVLTF
. TRBV9 CASSANTATGIYEQYF
TRBD1 TRBV28 CASSLYGTGNTGELFF
. TRBV28 CASTLRGPETQYF
TRBD2 TRBV2 CATQRGGLYEQYF
. TRBV4-1 CASSQDSETQYF
TRBD1 TRBV5-5 CASSFSGTGNSPLHF
. TRBV28 CASSSQGSNQPQHF
TRBD1 TRBV5-6 CASSPRTGGDTQYF
TRBD2 TRBV30 CAWISTGGSQYF
TRBD1 TRBV7-2 CASLGQDSYEQYF
TRBD2 TRBV30 CAWSGGGGARKANVLTF
. TRBV5-1 CASSLDRANTGELFF
TRBD2 TRBV5-4 CASSLEPGGDIQYF
. TRBV6-6 CASSQRRGSNQPQHF
. TRBV28 CASSLWSQGEAGELFF
TRBD1 TRBV7-9 CASSSSGTDTTGELFF
. TRBV15 CATSPERAPRDTQYF
TRBD1 TRBV27 CASRLTGESQPQHF
. TRBV5-1 CASSYGSSYEQYF
TRBD1 TRBV30 CAWAPGQPYGYTF
. TRBV7-6 CASSQKNSGESYNEQFF